This T cell receptor beta chain was profiled in a study of beta chain features in type 1 diabetes. The whole isolated RNA underwent reverse transcription, so sequencing captured expressed TCRB transcripts. The assay was immunoSEQ multiplex PCR, and TCRdb's table has in-frame clones only and misses some. Of around 290,000 clones in the sample, roughly 8% were seen once. Trimming removed 2 bases from V and 2 bases from J; junction bases left unmatched: 6. The CDR3 sequence is 16 residues long. In germline, CDR1 is LNHNV, CDR2 YYDKDF (reference sequence). The sequence derives from a woman between 18 and 29 years old in good health. The chain couples TRBV15 to TRBJ1-5, with 7 bases aligning to TRBD1. The specimen sequenced was central memory CD4+ T cells from blood. CDR3 sequence reads: CATSRLQGKGNQPQHF. For the CDR3, the DNA is TGTGCCACCAGCAGACTACAGGGGAAGGGCAATCAGCCCCAGCATTTT.